This paragraph covers one T cell receptor (beta chain) sequence. These data are taken from a study of cytomegalovirus exposure and HLA in healthy donors. Germline-derived CDR1 and CDR2 are KGHSH and LQKENI. Trimming cost V 1 base and J 7 bases, with 16 bases left between them. The CDR3 is made up of 16 amino acids. PCR employed 60 Vbeta and 13 Jbeta primers. Method: immunoSEQ multiplex PCR; TCRdb's copy keeps in-frame clones and lacks some. The data hold 120,000 or so clones, with 60% to 85% observed a single time. Sequences were obtained from PBMCs. The clonotype was recovered from a female donor in good health and CMV-seronegative. The chain uses TRBV18 and TRBJ1-4, with a weak D call TRBD1 (6 bases). DNA for the CDR3: TGTGCCAGCTCACCACTATCAGGGGCTTCGGCTGAAAAACTGTTTTTT. As protein: CASSPLSGASAEKLFF.